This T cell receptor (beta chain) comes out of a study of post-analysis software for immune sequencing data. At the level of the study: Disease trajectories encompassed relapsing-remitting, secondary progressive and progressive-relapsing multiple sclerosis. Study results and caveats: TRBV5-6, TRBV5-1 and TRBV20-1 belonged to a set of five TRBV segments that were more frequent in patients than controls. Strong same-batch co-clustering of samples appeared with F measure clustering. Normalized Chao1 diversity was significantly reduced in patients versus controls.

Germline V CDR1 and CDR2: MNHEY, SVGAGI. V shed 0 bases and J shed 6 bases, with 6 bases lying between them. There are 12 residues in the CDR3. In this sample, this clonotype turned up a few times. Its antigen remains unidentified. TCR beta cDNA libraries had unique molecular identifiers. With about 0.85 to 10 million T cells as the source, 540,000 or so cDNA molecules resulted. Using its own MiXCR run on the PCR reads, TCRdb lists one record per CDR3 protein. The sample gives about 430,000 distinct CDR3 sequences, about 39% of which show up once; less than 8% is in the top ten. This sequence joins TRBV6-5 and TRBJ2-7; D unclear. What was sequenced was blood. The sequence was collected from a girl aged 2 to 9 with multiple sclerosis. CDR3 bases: TGTGCCAGCAGTTACTCGTCTAGCGAGCAGTACTTC. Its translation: CASSYSSSEQYF.